This TCR beta chain was retrieved from a study of tumor and adjacent non-tumor tissue in lung cancer. Study summary: Patients were aged about 30 to 85, 10 men and about five women, stage I to III.

Looked up from germline, CDR1 is SGHNT and CDR2 is YENEEA. CDR3 length: 14 residues. Trimming pared 5 bases from V and 5 bases from J, leaving 15 bases between. The template was RNA from unsorted bulk tissue. This non-tumor lung sample came from over 3 cm beyond the tumor edge. The library came from three nested PCR rounds adapted from ARM-PCR protocols. One entry per CDR3 protein, called by TCRdb with MiXCR from the multiplex PCR reads. The table includes over 80,000 distinct CDR3 sequences, roughly 78% detected once. The TCR originated in a man in his sixties with small cell lung cancer. Sequenced: distant non-tumor lung tissue. The chain combines TRBV11-3 with TRBJ1-1; D not certain. In nucleotides, the CDR3 is TGTGCCAGCAGCCGTACCAGGCAGAGTACTGAAGCTTTCTTT. Its protein is CASSRTRQSTEAFF.